This T cell receptor (beta chain) came from a study of T cell repertoires in cytomegalovirus infection. On the study more broadly: Signatures in public TCR beta sequences pointed to both CMV infection and matching HLA type.

The sample holds many counts of this clonotype. TCRdb called the reads again in MiXCR, with one record for every CDR3 protein. The repertoire holds approximately 250,000 distinct CDR3 sequences, with roughly 6.5% as singletons. Sample: PBMCs. The receptor was isolated from a human donor in good health (CMV status not recorded). Some clones in this sample may be carry-over from other donors' samples.

The CDR3 coding sequence is TGTGCCAGCAGTTTAGAGATCCTTTCAAGTGAAAAACTGTTTTTT. This translates into CASSLEILSSEKLFF. The chain combines TRBV28 with TRBJ1-4; D unclear. This CDR3 is 15 amino acids long. CDR1 and CDR2 from the germline V gene are MDHEN and SYDVKM. The germline V and J ends were trimmed by 2 bases and 7 bases, with 14 bases remaining between them.